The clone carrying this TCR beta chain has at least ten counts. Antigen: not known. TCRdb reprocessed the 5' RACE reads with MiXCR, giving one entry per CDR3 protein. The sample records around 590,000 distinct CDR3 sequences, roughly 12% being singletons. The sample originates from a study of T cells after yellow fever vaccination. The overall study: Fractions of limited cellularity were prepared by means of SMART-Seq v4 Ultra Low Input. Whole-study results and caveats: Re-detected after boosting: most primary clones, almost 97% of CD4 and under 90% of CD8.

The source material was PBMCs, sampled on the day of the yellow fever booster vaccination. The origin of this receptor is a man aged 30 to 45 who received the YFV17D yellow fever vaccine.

The CDR3 here is CASRWAGYNEQFF. The CDR3 nucleotides are TGTGCCAGCCGTTGGGCCGGGTACAATGAGCAGTTCTTC. The chain employs TRBV7-9 and TRBJ2-1; D gene ambiguous. CDR3 length: 13 residues. V lost 8 bases and J 4 bases, leaving 12 bases between the germline ends. Germline V CDR1 and CDR2: SEHNR, FQNEAQ (reference sequence).